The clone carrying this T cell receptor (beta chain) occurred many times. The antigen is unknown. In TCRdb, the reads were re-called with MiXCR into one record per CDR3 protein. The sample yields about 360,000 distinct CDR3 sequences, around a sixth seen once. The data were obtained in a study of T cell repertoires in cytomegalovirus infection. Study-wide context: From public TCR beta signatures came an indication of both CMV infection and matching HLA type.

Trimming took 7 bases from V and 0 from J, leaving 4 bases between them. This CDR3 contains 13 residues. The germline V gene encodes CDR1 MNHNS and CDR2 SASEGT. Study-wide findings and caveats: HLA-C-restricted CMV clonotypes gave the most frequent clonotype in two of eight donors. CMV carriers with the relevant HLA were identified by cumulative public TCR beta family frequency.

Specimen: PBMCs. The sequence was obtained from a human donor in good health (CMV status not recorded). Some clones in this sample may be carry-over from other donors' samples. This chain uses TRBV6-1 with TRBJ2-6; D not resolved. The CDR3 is CASTDSGANVLTF. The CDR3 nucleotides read TGTGCCAGCACAGACTCTGGGGCCAACGTCCTGACTTTC.